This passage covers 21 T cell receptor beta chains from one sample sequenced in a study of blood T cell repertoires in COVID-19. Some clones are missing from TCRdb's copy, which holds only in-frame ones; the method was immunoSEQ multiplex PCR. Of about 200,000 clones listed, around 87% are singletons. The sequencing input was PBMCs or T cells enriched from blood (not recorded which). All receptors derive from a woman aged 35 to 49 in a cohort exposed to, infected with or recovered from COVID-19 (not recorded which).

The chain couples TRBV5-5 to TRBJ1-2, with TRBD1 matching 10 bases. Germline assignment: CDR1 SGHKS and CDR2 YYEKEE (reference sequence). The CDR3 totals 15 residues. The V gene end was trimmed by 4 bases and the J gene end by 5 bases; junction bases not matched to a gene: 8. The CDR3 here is CASSLGTGEFYGYTF. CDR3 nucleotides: TGTGCCAGCAGCCTCGGGACAGGGGAATTTTATGGCTACACCTTC.

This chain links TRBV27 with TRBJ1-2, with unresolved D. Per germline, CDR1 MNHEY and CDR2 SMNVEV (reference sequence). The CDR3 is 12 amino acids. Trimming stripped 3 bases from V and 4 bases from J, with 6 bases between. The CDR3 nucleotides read TGTGCCAGCAGTTTGTACGGCTATGGCTACACCTTC. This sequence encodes CASSLYGYGYTF.

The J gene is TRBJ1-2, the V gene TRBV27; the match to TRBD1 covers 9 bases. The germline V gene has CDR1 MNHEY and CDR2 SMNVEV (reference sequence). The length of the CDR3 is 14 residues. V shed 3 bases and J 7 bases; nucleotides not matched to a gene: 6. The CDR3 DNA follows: TGTGCCAGCAGTTTTGGGACAGGGTACGGTGGCTACACCTTC. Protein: CASSFGTGYGGYTF.

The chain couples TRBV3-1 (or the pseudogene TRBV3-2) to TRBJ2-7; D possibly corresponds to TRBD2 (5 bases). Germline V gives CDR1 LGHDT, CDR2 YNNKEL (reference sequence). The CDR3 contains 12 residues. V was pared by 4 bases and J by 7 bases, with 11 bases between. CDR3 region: CASSLRVAEQYF. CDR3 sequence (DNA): TGTGCCAGCAGCCTCCGGGTAGCGGAGCAGTACTTC.

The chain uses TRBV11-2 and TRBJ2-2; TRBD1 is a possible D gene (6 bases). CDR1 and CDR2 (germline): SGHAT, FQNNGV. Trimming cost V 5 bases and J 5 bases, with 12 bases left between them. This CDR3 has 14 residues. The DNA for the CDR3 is TGTGCCAGCAGCCCATTGAGGGGGACCGGGGAGCTGTTTTTT. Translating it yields CASSPLRGTGELFF.

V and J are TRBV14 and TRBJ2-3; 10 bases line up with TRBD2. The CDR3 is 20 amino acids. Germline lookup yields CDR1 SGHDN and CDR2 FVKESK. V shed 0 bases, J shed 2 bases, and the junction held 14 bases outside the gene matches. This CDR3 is CASSQDGPNSGRIITDTQYF. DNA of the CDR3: TGTGCCAGCAGCCAAGATGGCCCTAATAGCGGGAGGATTATCACAGATACGCAGTATTTT.

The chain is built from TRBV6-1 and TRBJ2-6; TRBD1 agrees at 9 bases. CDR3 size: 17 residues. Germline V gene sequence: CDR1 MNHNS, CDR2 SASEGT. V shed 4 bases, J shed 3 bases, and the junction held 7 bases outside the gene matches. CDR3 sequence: CASSGGQGTGGANVLTF. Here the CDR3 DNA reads TGTGCCAGCAGTGGAGGACAGGGGACGGGTGGGGCCAACGTCCTGACTTTC.

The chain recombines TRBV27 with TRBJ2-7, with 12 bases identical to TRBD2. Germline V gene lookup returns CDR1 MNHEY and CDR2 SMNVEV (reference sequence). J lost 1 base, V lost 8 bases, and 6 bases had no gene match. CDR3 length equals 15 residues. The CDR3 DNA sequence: TGTGCCAGCGGAATACTAGCGGGAGGATCCTACGAGCAGTACTTC. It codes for CASGILAGGSYEQYF.

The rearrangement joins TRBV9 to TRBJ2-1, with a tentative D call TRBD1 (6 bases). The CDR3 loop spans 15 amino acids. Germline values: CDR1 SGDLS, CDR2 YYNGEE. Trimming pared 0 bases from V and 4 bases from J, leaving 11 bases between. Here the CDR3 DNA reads TGTGCCAGCAGCGTAGTGGGGGCTACGTACAATGAGCAGTTCTTC. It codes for CASSVVGATYNEQFF.

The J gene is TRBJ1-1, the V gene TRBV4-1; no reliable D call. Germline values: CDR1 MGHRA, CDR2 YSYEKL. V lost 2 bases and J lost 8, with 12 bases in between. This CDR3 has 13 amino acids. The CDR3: CASSQLYLVEAFF. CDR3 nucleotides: TGCGCCAGCAGCCAACTATATCTAGTCGAAGCTTTCTTT.

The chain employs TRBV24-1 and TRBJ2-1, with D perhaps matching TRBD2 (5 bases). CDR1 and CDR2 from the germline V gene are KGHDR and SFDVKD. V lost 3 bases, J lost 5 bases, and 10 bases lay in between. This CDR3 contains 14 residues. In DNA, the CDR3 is TGTGCCACCAGTGATCAAGGACTGCACAATGAGCAGTTCTTC. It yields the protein CATSDQGLHNEQFF.

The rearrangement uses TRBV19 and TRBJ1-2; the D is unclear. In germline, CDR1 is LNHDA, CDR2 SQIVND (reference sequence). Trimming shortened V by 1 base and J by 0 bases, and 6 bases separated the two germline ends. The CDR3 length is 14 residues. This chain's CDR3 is CASSIVGANYGYTF. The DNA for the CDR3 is TGTGCCAGTAGTATAGTGGGAGCTAACTATGGCTACACCTTC. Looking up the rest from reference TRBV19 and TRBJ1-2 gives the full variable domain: DGGITQSPKYLFRKEGQNVTLSCEQNLNHDAMYWYRQDPGQGLRLIYYSQIVNDFQKGDIAEGYSVSREKKESFPLTVTSAQKNPTAFYLCASSIVGANYGYTFGSGTRLTVV.

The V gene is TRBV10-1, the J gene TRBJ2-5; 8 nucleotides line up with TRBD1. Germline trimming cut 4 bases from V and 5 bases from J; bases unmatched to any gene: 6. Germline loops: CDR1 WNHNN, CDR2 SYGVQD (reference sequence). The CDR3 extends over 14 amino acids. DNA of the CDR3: TGCGCCAGCAGTGGAGGACAGGGTTTGGAGACCCAGTACTTC. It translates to CASSGGQGLETQYF.

CDR3 residues: CASSPDTPGNTIYF. DNA of the CDR3: TGCGCCAGCAGCCCTGACACACCTGGAAACACCATATATTTT. J is TRBJ1-3 and V is TRBV5-1; D not certain. Deletions cut 4 bases from V and 2 bases from J, with 10 bases between. The CDR3 spans 14 residues. Germline V lookup: CDR1 SGHRS, CDR2 YFSETQ.

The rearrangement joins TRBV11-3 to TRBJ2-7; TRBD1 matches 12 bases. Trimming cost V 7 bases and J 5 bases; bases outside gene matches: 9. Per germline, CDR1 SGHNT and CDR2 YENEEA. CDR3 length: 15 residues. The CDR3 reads CASTDSGTGGDEQYF. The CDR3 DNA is TGTGCCAGCACCGACTCCGGGACAGGGGGCGACGAGCAGTACTTC.

The DNA for the CDR3 is TGTGCCAGCAGCTTACGATACACCTCTGGAAACACCATATATTTT. Protein: CASSLRYTSGNTIYF. The chain carries TRBV7-2 and TRBJ1-3; D unclear. The CDR3 extends over 15 amino acids. Trimming took off 2 bases at V and 0 bases at J, with 8 bases between the two ends. The germline V gene has CDR1 SGHTA and CDR2 FQGNSA.

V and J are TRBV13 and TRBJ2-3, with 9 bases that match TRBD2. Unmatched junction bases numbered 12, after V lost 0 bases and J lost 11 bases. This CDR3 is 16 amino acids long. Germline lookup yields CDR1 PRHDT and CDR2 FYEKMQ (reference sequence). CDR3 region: CASSLGLAGTGFKQYF. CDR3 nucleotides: TGTGCCAGCAGCTTAGGGCTAGCGGGGACTGGATTTAAGCAGTATTTT.

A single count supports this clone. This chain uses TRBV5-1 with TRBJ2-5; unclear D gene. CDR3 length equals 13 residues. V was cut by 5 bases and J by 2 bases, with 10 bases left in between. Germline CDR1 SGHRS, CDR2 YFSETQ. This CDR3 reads CASRTPEQETQYF. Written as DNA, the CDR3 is TGCGCCAGCAGAACCCCAGAACAAGAGACCCAGTACTTC.

DNA for the CDR3: TGTGCCAGCAGTTTAGCGAGAGGACTTGGCTACACCTTC. Its translation is CASSLARGLGYTF. The chain recombines TRBV12-3 or TRBV12-4 with TRBJ1-2; D uncertain. V lost 0 bases, J lost 7 bases, and 9 bases lay in between. This CDR3 contains 13 residues.

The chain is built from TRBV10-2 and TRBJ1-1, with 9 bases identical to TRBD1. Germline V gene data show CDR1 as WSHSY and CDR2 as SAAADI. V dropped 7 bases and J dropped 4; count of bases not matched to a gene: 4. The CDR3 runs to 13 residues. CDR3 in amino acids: CASTTGGFTEAFF. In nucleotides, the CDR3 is TGCGCCAGCACGACAGGGGGATTCACTGAAGCTTTCTTT.

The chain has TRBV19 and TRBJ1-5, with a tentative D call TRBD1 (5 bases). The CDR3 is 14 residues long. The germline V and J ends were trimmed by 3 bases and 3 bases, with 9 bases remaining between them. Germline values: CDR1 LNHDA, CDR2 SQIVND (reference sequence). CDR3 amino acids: CASSIVDTNQPQHF. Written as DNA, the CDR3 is TGTGCCAGTAGTATCGTGGACACCAATCAGCCCCAGCATTTT.